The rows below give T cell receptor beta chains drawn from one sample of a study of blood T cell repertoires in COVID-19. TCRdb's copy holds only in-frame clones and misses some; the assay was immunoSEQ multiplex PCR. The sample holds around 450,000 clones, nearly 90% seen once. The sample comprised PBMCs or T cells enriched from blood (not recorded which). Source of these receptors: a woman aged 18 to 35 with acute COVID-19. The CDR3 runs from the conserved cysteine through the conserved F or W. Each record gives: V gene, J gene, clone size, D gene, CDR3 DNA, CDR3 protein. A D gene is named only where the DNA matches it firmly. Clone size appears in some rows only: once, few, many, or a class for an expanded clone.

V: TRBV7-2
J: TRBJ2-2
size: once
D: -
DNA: TGTGCCAGCAGCACCCCCGGGACTTTGAACACCGGGGAGCTGTTTTTT
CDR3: CASSTPGTLNTGELFF

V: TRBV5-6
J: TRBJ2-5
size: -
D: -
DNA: TGTGCCAGCAGCCCCCGAGATTTACAAGAGACCCAGTACTTC
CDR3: CASSPRDLQETQYF

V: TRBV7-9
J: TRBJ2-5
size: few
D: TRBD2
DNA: TGTGCCAGCAGCTTAAGACTAGCGGGAGATGAGACCCAGTACTTC
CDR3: CASSLRLAGDETQYF

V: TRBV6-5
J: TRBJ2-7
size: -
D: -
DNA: TGTGCCAGCAGTCCCGACAGTCCCGGTTACGAGCAGTACTTC
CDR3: CASSPDSPGYEQYF

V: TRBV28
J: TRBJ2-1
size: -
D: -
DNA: TGTGCCAGCAACCTGGACAACTCCTACAATGAGCAGTTCTTC
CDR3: CASNLDNSYNEQFF

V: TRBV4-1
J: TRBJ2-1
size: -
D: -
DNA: TGCGCCAGCAGCCAACCGACTTTCACAAGCTCCTACAATGAGCAGTTCTTC
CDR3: CASSQPTFTSSYNEQFF

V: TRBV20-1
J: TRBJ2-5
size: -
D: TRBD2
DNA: TGCAGTGCTAGTTTCGGGGGGCAAGAGACCCAGTACTTC
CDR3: CSASFGGQETQYF

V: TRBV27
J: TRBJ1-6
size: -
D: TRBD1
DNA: TGTGCCAGCAGTTCAGGACAGGGCTTTAATTCACCCCTCCACTTT
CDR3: CASSSGQGFNSPLHF

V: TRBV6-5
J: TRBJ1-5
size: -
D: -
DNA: TGTGCCAGCAGTTACGGGCCTGACACGTCGCCCCAGCATTTT
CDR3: CASSYGPDTSPQHF

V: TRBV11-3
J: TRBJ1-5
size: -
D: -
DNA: TGTGCCAGCAGCTCCCCCGGGGGATATAGCAATCAGCCCCAGCATTTT
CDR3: CASSSPGGYSNQPQHF

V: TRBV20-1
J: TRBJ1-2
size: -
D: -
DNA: TGCAGTGCTAGTTCACAGGGCGGCTATGGCTACACCTTC
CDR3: CSASSQGGYGYTF

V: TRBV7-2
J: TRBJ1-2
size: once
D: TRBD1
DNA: TGTGCCAGCAGCTTAGAGGGGGCAGGCTACACCTTC
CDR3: CASSLEGAGYTF

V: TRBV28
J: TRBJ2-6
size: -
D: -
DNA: TGTGCCAGCAGTCCAACACAGGGTGTAGATGGGGCCAACGTCCTGACTTTC
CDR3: CASSPTQGVDGANVLTF

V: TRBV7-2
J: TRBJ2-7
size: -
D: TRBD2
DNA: TGTGCCAGCAGCTTTGAGGGAGGGCGTTCAAGCGAGCAGTACTTC
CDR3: CASSFEGGRSSEQYF

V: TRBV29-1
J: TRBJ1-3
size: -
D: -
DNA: TGCAGCGGACTTACAGGGTCTGGAAACACCATATATTTT
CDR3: CSGLTGSGNTIYF

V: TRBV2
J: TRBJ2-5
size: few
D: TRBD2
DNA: TGTGCCAGCAGGGCCGGGACTAGCGGAGAGACCCAGTACTTC
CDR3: CASRAGTSGETQYF

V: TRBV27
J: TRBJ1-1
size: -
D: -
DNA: TGTGCCAGCAGTTTAGCAGGGGATACTGAAGCTTTCTTT
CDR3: CASSLAGDTEAFF

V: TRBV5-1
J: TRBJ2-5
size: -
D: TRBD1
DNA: TGCGCCAGCAGCTGGACAGGGGACCAAGAGACCCAGTACTTC
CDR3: CASSWTGDQETQYF

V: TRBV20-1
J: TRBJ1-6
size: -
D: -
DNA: TGCAGTGCTAGTAGTAAGCAGGGATCCAATTCACCCCTCCACTTT
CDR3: CSASSKQGSNSPLHF

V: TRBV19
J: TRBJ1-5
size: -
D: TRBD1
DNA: TGTGCCAGTATGGGGGACAGGGGTGGAAATCAGCCCCAGCATTTT
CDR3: CASMGDRGGNQPQHF

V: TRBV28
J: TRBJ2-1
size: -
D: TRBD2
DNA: TGTGCCAGCAGTTTAATAGCGGGAGGGTGGGTGGAGCAGTTCTTC
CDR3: CASSLIAGGWVEQFF

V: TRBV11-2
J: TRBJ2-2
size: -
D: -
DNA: TGTGCCAGCACCCTTTCGACAACCGGGGAGCTGTTTTTT
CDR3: CASTLSTTGELFF

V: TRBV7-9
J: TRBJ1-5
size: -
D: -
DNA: TGTGCCAGCAGCTCCAGGGTAGGCAATCAGCCCCAGCATTTT
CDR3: CASSSRVGNQPQHF

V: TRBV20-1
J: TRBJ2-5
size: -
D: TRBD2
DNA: TGCAGTGCTAGTGTCGGCGGGGGGGAAGAGACCCAGTACTTC
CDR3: CSASVGGGEETQYF

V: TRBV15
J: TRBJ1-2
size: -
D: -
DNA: TGTGCCACCAGCCGCGACACCAACTATGGCTACACCTTC
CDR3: CATSRDTNYGYTF

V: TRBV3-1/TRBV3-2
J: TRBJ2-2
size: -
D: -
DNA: TGTGCCAGCAGCCAAGCAGGGCTCACCGGGGAGCTGTTTTTT
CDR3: CASSQAGLTGELFF

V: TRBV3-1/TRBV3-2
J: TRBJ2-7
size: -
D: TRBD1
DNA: TGTGCCAGCAGCCTATCTGGGACAGCGCCCTACGAGCAGTACTTC
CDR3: CASSLSGTAPYEQYF

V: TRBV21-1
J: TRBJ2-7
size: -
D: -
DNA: TGTGCCAGCAGCCCACTCGGGACAGGGGAGGACGAGCAGTACTTC
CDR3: CASSPLGTGEDEQYF

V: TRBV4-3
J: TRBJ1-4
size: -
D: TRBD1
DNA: TGCGCCAGCAGCCATAGGGACAGGGCAACTAATGAAAAACTGTTTTTT
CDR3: CASSHRDRATNEKLFF

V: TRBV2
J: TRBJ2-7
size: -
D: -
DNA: TGTGCCAGCAGGCTTGAGAGAAGAGGCTACGAGCAGTACTTC
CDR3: CASRLERRGYEQYF

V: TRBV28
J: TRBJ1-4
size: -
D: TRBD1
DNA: TGTGCCAGCAGTTTAGCCGGGACAGCTAGGGAGGAAAAACTGTTTTTT
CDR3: CASSLAGTAREEKLFF

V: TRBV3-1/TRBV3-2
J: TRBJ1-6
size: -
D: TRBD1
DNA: TGTGCCAGCAGCCAACGGGACAGGAATTCACCCCTCCACTTT
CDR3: CASSQRDRNSPLHF

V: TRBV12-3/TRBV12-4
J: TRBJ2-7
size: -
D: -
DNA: TGTGCCAGCAGTTTGGAGGCCCCCTACGAGCAGTACTTC
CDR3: CASSLEAPYEQYF

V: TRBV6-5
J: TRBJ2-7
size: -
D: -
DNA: TGTGCCAGCAGTTTCCGGGACGGGAGCTCCTACGAGCAGTACTTC
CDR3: CASSFRDGSSYEQYF

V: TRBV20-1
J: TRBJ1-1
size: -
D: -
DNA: TGCAGTGCTAGTCCCGGGTGGACTGAAGCTTTCTTT
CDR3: CSASPGWTEAFF

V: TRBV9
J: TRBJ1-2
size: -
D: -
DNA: TGTGCCAGCAGTGCCCCCCCCACCGGGTCAAACTATGGCTACACCTTC
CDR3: CASSAPPTGSNYGYTF